This paragraph covers one TCR beta chain sequence. This CDR3 has 18 residues. Trimming cost V 10 bases and J 0 bases, with 26 bases left between them. Germline CDR1 is KGHDR and CDR2 is SFDVKD. Profiling that covered TCR beta VDJ and CDR3 relied on genomic DNA as its template. TCRdb analysed the reads with MiXCR anew, one entry per CDR3 protein. The repertoire holds about 160,000 distinct CDR3 sequences, with about two thirds as singletons. The source of the sample is a study of CD8+CD57+ T cells in acquired aplastic anemia. Patients who underwent sequencing had shown CD8+CD57+ cell expansion by flow cytometry. Patients were therapy-naive when their blood was sampled.

This clonotype originated in a human donor with aplastic anemia. Sequenced input: sorted CD4+, CD8+, or CD8+CD57+ T cells (not recorded which) from PBMCs. The rearrangement joins TRBV24-1 to TRBJ1-1; D possibly corresponds to TRBD1 (6 bases). CDR3 sequence (DNA): TGTGCCACGGGGGCTAAAGGGGGGGCGCAATTGATGAACACTGAAGCTTTCTTT. Translation gives CATGAKGGAQLMNTEAFF.